The T cell receptor (beta chain) under discussion was sequenced for a study of CD8+ T cells in alopecia areata. V was cut by 2 bases and J by 1 base, with 5 bases left in between. CDR1 is MDHEN and CDR2 is SYDVKM in the germline V gene. This CDR3 is built from 13 residues. This clone is large by share. Sample treatment: oral pan-JAK inhibitor, 5-10 mg twice daily. Sequencing relied on a cDNA template that was reverse transcribed from extracted RNA. Method: immunoSEQ multiplex PCR; TCRdb's copy keeps in-frame clones and lacks some. The repertoire holds tens of thousands of clones, with 40% to 55% as singletons.

This sequence joins TRBV28 and TRBJ1-1; D is uncertain. The sequence was obtained from a human donor with alopecia areata. This specimen was CD8+ T cells sorted from blood, taken around week 36, from a patient treated with tofacitinib. In DNA form, the CDR3 reads TGTGCCAGCAGTTTACAAGAGAACACTGAAGCTTTCTTT. Its protein product is CASSLQENTEAFF. The variable domain in full, completed from reference TRBV28 and TRBJ1-1, reads DVKVTQSSRYLVKRTGEKVFLECVQDMDHENMFWYRQDPGLGLRLIYFSYDVKMKEKGDIPEGYSVSREKKERFSLILESASTNQTSMYLCASSLQENTEAFFGQGTRLTVV.